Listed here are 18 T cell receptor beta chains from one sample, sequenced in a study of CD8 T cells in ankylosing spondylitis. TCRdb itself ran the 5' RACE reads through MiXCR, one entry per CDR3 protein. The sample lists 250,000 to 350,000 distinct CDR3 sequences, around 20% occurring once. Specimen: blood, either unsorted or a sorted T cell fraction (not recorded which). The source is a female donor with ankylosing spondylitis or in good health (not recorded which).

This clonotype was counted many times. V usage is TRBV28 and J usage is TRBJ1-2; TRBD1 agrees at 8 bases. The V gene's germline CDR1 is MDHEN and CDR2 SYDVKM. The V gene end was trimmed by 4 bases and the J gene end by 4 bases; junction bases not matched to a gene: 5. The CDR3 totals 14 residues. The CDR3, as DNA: TGTGCCAGCAGTTCAGGGGGCAGTGTCTATGGCTACACCTTC. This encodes CASSSGGSVYGYTF.

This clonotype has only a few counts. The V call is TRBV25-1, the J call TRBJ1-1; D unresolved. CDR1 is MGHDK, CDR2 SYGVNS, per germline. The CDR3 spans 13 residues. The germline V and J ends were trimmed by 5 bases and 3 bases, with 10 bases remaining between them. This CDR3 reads CASSSLPDTEAFF. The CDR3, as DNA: TGTGCCAGCAGTAGCCTTCCGGACACTGAAGCTTTCTTT.

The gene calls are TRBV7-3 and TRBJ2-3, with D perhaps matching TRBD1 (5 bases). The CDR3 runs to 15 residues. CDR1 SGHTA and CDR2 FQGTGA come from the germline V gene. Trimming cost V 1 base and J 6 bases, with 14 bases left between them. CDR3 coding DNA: TGTGCCAGCAGCTTAAGGGGCGCCCTATTGGATACGCAGTATTTT. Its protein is CASSLRGALLDTQYF.

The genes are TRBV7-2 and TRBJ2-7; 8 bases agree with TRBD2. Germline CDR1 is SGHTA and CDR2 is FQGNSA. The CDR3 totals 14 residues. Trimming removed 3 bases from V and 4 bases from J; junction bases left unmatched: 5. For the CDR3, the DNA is TGTGCCAGCAGCTTTTCCCGCGGGGGGTACGAGCAGTACTTC. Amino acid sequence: CASSFSRGGYEQYF.

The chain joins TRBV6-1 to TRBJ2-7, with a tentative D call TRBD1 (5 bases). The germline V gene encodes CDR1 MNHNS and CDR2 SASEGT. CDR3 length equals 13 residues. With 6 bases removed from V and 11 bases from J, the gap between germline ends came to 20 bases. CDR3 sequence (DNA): TGTGCCAGCAGACAGGACCCTTTAGAAGAGGAGTACTTC. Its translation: CASRQDPLEEEYF.

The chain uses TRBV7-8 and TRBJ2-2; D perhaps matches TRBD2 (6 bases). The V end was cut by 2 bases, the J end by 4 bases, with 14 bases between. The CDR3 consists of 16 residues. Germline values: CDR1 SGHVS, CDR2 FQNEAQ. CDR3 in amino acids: CASSLIGGGSTGELFF. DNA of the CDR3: TGTGCCAGCAGCTTAATTGGGGGAGGTAGCACCGGGGAGCTGTTTTTT.

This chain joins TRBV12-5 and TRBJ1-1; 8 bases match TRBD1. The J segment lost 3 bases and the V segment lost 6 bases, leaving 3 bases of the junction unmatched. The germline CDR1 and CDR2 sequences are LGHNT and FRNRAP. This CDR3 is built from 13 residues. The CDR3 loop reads CASGPRGHTEAFF. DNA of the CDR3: TGTGCTAGTGGCCCCAGGGGGCACACTGAAGCTTTCTTT.

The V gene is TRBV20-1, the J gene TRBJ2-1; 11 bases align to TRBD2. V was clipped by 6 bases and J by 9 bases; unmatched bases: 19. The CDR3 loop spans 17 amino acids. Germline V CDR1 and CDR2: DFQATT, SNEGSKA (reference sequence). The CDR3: CSALAPLAGALEGEQFF. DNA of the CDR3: TGCAGTGCCCTCGCGCCACTAGCGGGAGCCCTGGAAGGTGAGCAGTTCTTC.

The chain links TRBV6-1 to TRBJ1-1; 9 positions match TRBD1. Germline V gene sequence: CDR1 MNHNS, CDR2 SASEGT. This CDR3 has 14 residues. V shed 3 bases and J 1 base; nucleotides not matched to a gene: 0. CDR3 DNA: TGTGCCAGCAGTGAGGGACAGGGGAACACTGAAGCTTTCTTT. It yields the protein CASSEGQGNTEAFF.

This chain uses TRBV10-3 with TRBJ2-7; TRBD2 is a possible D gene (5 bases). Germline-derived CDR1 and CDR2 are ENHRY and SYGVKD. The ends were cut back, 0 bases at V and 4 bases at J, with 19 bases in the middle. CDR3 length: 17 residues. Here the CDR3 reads CAISESKRANLKYEQYF. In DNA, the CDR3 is TGTGCCATCAGTGAGTCGAAGAGGGCCAACCTGAAATACGAGCAGTACTTC.

The CDR3 region is CASSYEGQGKNIQYF. CDR3 DNA: TGTGCCAGCTCCTACGAAGGACAGGGTAAAAACATTCAGTACTTC. J is TRBJ2-4 and V is TRBV18; 8 positions agree with TRBD1. Germline V gives CDR1 KGHSH, CDR2 LQKENI. Trimming cost V 6 bases and J 4 bases; bases outside gene matches: 8. The CDR3 is made up of 15 amino acids.

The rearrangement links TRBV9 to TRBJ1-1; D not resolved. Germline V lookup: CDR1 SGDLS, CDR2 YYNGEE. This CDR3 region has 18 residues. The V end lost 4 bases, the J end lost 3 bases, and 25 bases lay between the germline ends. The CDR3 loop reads CASSRSSGNRRFDTEAFF. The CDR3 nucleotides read TGTGCCAGCAGCCGGTCCAGTGGGAACCGTAGGTTTGACACTGAAGCTTTCTTT.

The CDR3, as DNA: TGTGCCAGCAGTTGGGGAGACTCTTCCTACGAGCAGTACTTC. Translation: CASSWGDSSYEQYF. This rearrangement joins TRBV12-3 or TRBV12-4 to TRBJ2-7, with D possibly matching TRBD2 (5 bases). CDR3 length equals 14 residues. Trimming left V 4 bases short and J 1 base short, with 11 bases between.

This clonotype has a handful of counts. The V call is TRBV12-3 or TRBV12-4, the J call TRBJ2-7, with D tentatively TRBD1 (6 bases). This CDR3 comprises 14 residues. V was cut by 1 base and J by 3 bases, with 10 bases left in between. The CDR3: CASSLGGQHYEQYF. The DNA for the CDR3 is TGTGCCAGCAGTTTAGGGGGACAACACTACGAGCAGTACTTC.

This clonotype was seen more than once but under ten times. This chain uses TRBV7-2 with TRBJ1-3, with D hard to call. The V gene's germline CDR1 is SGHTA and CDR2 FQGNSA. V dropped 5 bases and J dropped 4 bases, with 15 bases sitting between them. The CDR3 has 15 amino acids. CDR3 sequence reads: CASSPRRGEGNTIYF. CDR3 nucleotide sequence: TGTGCCAGCAGCCCCCGTCGGGGAGAAGGAAACACCATATATTTT.

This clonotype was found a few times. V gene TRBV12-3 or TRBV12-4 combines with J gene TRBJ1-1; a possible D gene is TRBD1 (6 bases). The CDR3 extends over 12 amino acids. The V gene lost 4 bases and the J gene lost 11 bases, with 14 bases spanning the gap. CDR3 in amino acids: CASSSTGARAFF. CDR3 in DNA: TGTGCCAGCAGTTCGACGGGGGCAAGGGCTTTCTTT.

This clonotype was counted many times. The CDR3 DNA follows: TGTGCCAGCAGTGAAGCGCCGGGCAGACAGCCCCAGCATTTT. Encoded protein: CASSEAPGRQPQHF. This rearrangement joins TRBV6-1 to TRBJ1-5; no firm D call. The CDR3 has 14 amino acids. Per germline, CDR1 MNHNS and CDR2 SASEGT. Trimming took 0 bases from V and 7 from J, leaving 10 bases between them.

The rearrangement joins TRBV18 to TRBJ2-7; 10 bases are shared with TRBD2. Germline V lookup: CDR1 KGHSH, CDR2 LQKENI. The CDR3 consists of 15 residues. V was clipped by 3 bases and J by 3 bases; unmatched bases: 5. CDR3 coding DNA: TGTGCCAGCTCACCCGTACTAGCGGGACACTACGAGCAGTACTTC. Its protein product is CASSPVLAGHYEQYF.